One sample yielded the 5 T cell receptor beta chains listed below, sequenced in a study of cytomegalovirus exposure and HLA in healthy donors (dated by TCRdb to about 2017). Libraries were made using the immunoSEQ multiplex PCR assay. For the multiplex PCR, a mixture combining 60 forward primers for TCR Vbeta segments and 13 reverse primers for TCR Jbeta segments was used. Sourced from immuneACCESS, this table was stored by TCRdb with only in-frame sequences that have V and J called. A share of the clones is absent; for the studies checked, an unresolved V gene accounts for under half, and the remainder has no known explanation. The sample has around 130,000 clones on record, 75% to 85% of them singletons. The ten largest clonotypes hold 0.95% to 1.5% of the sample. The source material was PBMCs. These receptors came from a girl aged 2 to 9 in good health and CMV-seronegative.

The chain recombines TRBV6-1 with TRBJ2-7; D gene ambiguous. Trimming took off 2 bases at V and 4 bases at J, with 18 bases between the two ends. From germline, CDR1 is MNHNS and CDR2 SASEGT. The CDR3 is 16 residues long. CDR3: CASSESYGDGSYEQYF. In nucleotides, the CDR3 is TGTGCCAGCAGTGAAAGTTATGGAGATGGTTCTTACGAGCAGTACTTC.

The chain uses TRBV18 and TRBJ2-5; 10 nucleotides agree with TRBD1. The junction had 9 bases not matched to a gene; V was cut back by 4 bases and J by 7 bases. Germline CDR1 and CDR2: KGHSH and LQKENI. The CDR3 is made up of 15 amino acids. CDR3 sequence: CASSLPGQGWRTQYF. The CDR3 DNA reads as TGTGCCAGCTCACTCCCGGGACAGGGGTGGAGGACCCAGTACTTC.

A single count supports this clone. This rearrangement joins TRBV7-2 to TRBJ2-7, with D possibly being TRBD1 (6 bases). CDR1 and CDR2 (germline): SGHTA, FQGNSA. This CDR3 spans 13 amino acids. The ends were cut back, 5 bases at V and 5 bases at J, with 13 bases in the middle. CDR3 coding DNA: TGTGCCAGCAGCATTACAGGGTTAAACGAGCAGTACTTC. This translates into CASSITGLNEQYF.

The genes are TRBV5-1 and TRBJ1-4; the D gene is possibly TRBD1 (5 bases). The CDR3 extends over 15 amino acids. Trimming removed 0 bases from V and 7 bases from J, with 13 bases in between. The germline CDR1 and CDR2 sequences are SGHRS and YFSETQ. The CDR3, as DNA: TGCGCCAGCAGCTTGGGGCAGGGCCGCTCTGAAAAACTGTTTTTT. Amino acid sequence: CASSLGQGRSEKLFF.

V and J are TRBV2 and TRBJ2-5, with 11 bases matching TRBD2. The trim removed 5 bases at V and 2 bases at J, leaving 22 bases unmatched. CDR1 is SNHLY, CDR2 FYNNEI, per germline. The CDR3 is 21 residues long. The CDR3, as DNA: TGTGCCAGCAGTACACCGCGAGCGTGGGTAGCGGGGGGGGACACACAAGAGACCCAGTACTTC. Its protein is CASSTPRAWVAGGDTQETQYF.